The rows below give T cell receptor beta chains drawn from one sample of a study of CD8 T cells in Susac syndrome. Each CDR3 protein is one row after TCRdb ran MiXCR on the immunoSEQ multiplex PCR reads. Of approximately 160,000 distinct CDR3 sequences in the sample, roughly 95% were seen once. Material for sequencing was CD4+ T cells from PBMCs. The receptor set was obtained from a human donor with multiple sclerosis. The conserved cysteine and the conserved F or W are not part of the CDR3 here. D genes are given only for firm matches.

D gene | J gene | V gene | CDR3 protein
TRBD1 | TRBJ1-4 | TRBV4-2 | ASSQDTLLGQATTNEKLF
- | TRBJ1-2 | TRBV29-1 | SVGSSKLSGYT
TRBD1 | TRBJ2-2 | TRBV3-1 | ATGGQGIGELF
- | TRBJ2-5 | TRBV4-2 | ASSLTGNLPQETQY
- | TRBJ2-2 | TRBV15 | ATSFRPGGELF
TRBD2 | TRBJ2-3 | TRBV29-1 | SARGLAASTDTQY
- | TRBJ1-2 | TRBV12-5 | ASGEGTDWNGYT
- | TRBJ2-1 | TRBV5-4 | ASSLKDSREF
- | TRBJ2-3 | TRBV30 | AWMVGIGSDTQY
TRBD2 | TRBJ2-1 | TRBV25-1 | ASSGPGLAGKFSYNEQF
- | TRBJ2-7 | TRBV7-2 | ASSPRVEYEQY
TRBD2 | TRBJ2-5 | TRBV29-1 | SVERGLLETQY